This is a list of T cell receptor beta chains from one sample in a study of PD-1 blockade in classical Hodgkin lymphoma. The data were produced by immunoSEQ multiplex PCR, yet TCRdb's version contains in-frame clones alone and is incomplete. The sample lists roughly 7,600 clones; more than 70% were seen once. The sample in question was CD4+ T cells from blood, obtained at baseline. The source is a human donor with classical Hodgkin lymphoma. Each CDR3 is given with its conserved first and last residue. Fields, in order: V gene, J gene, D gene, clone size, CDR3 DNA, CDR3 protein. A D gene is named only where the DNA matches it firmly. Only part of the rows carry a size: once, few, many, or a class if the clone is expanded.

V: TRBV18
J: TRBJ2-4
D: NA
size: NA
DNA: TGTGCCAGCTCACAAACTAGCCCGTTCGCCAAAAACATTCAGTACTTC
CDR3: CASSQTSPFAKNIQYF

V: TRBV4-2
J: TRBJ2-3
D: TRBD2
size: NA
DNA: TGTGCCAGCAGCCAAGAGGCGGCTAGCGGGGGGCCCCCAGATACGCAGTATTTT
CDR3: CASSQEAASGGPPDTQYF

V: TRBV9
J: TRBJ2-7
D: TRBD1
size: NA
DNA: TGTGCCAGCAGCCCCCGACAGGGGTTCACCTACGAGCAGTACTTC
CDR3: CASSPRQGFTYEQYF

V: TRBV5-1
J: TRBJ1-2
D: NA
size: NA
DNA: TGCGCCAGCGGAGAACCGGGCTTCAGGGATGGCTACACCTTC
CDR3: CASGEPGFRDGYTF

V: TRBV28
J: TRBJ2-7
D: TRBD2
size: NA
DNA: TGTGCCAGCCTACTAGCGGGTCCGACCTACGAGCAGTACTTC
CDR3: CASLLAGPTYEQYF

V: TRBV7-2
J: TRBJ1-1
D: NA
size: NA
DNA: TGTGCCAGCAGCTTAGTCCCGGGGTCGGCTTTCTTT
CDR3: CASSLVPGSAFF

V: TRBV5-8
J: TRBJ2-3
D: TRBD2
size: NA
DNA: TGTGCCAGCAGCAACGGACTAGCGGGGGGGCGTGATACGCAGTATTTT
CDR3: CASSNGLAGGRDTQYF

V: TRBV5-6
J: TRBJ2-7
D: TRBD2
size: few
DNA: TGTGCCAGCAGCTTGGAAGGTCTAGGCGGGAGATACGACGAGCAGTACTTC
CDR3: CASSLEGLGGRYDEQYF

V: TRBV11-3
J: TRBJ2-7
D: NA
size: NA
DNA: TGTGCCAGCAGCTGGCGGGACAAATACGAGCAGTACTTC
CDR3: CASSWRDKYEQYF

V: TRBV6-1
J: TRBJ1-1
D: NA
size: NA
DNA: TGTGCCAGCAGTGAAGAGGTATGGAACACTGAAGCTTTCTTT
CDR3: CASSEEVWNTEAFF

V: TRBV18
J: TRBJ2-1
D: TRBD2
size: few
DNA: TGTGCCAGCTCACCACCGTTACTAGCGGGGGGCAATGAGCAGTTCTTC
CDR3: CASSPPLLAGGNEQFF

V: TRBV10-3
J: TRBJ2-3
D: NA
size: once
DNA: TGTGCCATCGGAACGACTAGCACAGATACGCAGTATTTT
CDR3: CAIGTTSTDTQYF

V: TRBV4-3
J: TRBJ1-1
D: NA
size: NA
DNA: TGCGCCAGCAGCCAAACCAACAGGGCCATGGGATTTTGGGCTTTCTTT
CDR3: CASSQTNRAMGFWAFF

V: TRBV5-4
J: TRBJ1-2
D: TRBD1
size: NA
DNA: TGTGCCAGCAGCTCACAGGGGAATTATGGCTACACCTTC
CDR3: CASSSQGNYGYTF

V: TRBV7-9
J: TRBJ2-1
D: TRBD2
size: NA
DNA: TGTGCCAGCAGCCCAAGCGGGAGGTTTGGCAATGAGCAGTTCTTC
CDR3: CASSPSGRFGNEQFF

V: TRBV5-1
J: TRBJ2-1
D: TRBD2
size: NA
DNA: TGCGCCAGCAGCAGCAAGGGACTAGCGGGACTCCACAATGAGCAGTTCTTC
CDR3: CASSSKGLAGLHNEQFF

V: TRBV5-5
J: TRBJ2-1
D: TRBD1
size: NA
DNA: TGTGCCAGCAGCTTGGGACAGGGCCGGGAGTTCTTC
CDR3: CASSLGQGREFF

V: TRBV6-6
J: TRBJ1-4
D: NA
size: NA
DNA: TGTGCCAGCAGCTCGAGGACAGCAACTAATGAAAAACTGTTTTTT
CDR3: CASSSRTATNEKLFF

V: TRBV5-1
J: TRBJ2-1
D: TRBD2
size: NA
DNA: TGCGCCAGCAGCCTGACTAGCGGGGGGTACAATGAGCAGTTCTTC
CDR3: CASSLTSGGYNEQFF

V: TRBV28
J: TRBJ1-1
D: TRBD1
size: NA
DNA: TGTGCCAGCAGTTTATTCCAGGGGGCGATAAACACTGAAGCTTTCTTT
CDR3: CASSLFQGAINTEAFF

V: TRBV2
J: TRBJ1-4
D: NA
size: NA
DNA: TGTGCCAGCGGCAGGGAGGGACGCGAAAAACTGTTTTTT
CDR3: CASGREGREKLFF

V: TRBV28
J: TRBJ2-7
D: NA
size: NA
DNA: TGTGCCAGCAGTTCCGGGACATCGCCAAGCGAGCAGTACTTC
CDR3: CASSSGTSPSEQYF

V: TRBV7-8
J: TRBJ1-2
D: NA
size: NA
DNA: TGTGCCAGCAGCTTAGAAGACAGCGTCTATGGCTACACCTTC
CDR3: CASSLEDSVYGYTF

V: TRBV5-5
J: TRBJ2-5
D: NA
size: NA
DNA: TGTGCCAGCAGCTTATCTGGGGAGACCCAGTACTTC
CDR3: CASSLSGETQYF

V: TRBV28
J: TRBJ1-4
D: NA
size: NA
DNA: TGTGCCAGCAGTTTATCACAGCATAATGAAAAACTGTTTTTT
CDR3: CASSLSQHNEKLFF

V: TRBV11-3
J: TRBJ2-1
D: TRBD2
size: few
DNA: TGTGCCAGCAGCTTCGGGACTAGCGGGCTCAATGAGCAGTTCTTC
CDR3: CASSFGTSGLNEQFF

V: TRBV19
J: TRBJ2-2
D: NA
size: once
DNA: TGTGCCAGTAGTGGATCGACAGGAACTGTCAGGGAGCTGTTTTTT
CDR3: CASSGSTGTVRELFF

V: TRBV11-2
J: TRBJ2-3
D: NA
size: NA
DNA: TGTGCCAGCAGCTTAGATTTTTCGGGGGTCCCCCATACGCAGTATTTT
CDR3: CASSLDFSGVPHTQYF

V: TRBV30
J: TRBJ2-2
D: NA
size: NA
DNA: TGTGCCTGGAGTCTAAGACAGCCCTGGAGGACGAACAACACCGGGGAGCTGTTTTTT
CDR3: CAWSLRQPWRTNNTGELFF

V: TRBV18
J: TRBJ1-2
D: TRBD1
size: NA
DNA: TGTGCCAGCTCACCAGCACAGGGGGCGGGTGGCTACACCTTC
CDR3: CASSPAQGAGGYTF

V: TRBV5-4
J: TRBJ2-5
D: NA
size: NA
DNA: TGTGCCAGCAGCTTGGAATACCAAGAGACCCAGTACTTC
CDR3: CASSLEYQETQYF

V: TRBV18
J: TRBJ1-1
D: TRBD1
size: large
DNA: TGTGCCAGCTCCCTTGACAGGGTGAACACTGAAGCTTTCTTT
CDR3: CASSLDRVNTEAFF

V: TRBV2
J: TRBJ1-2
D: NA
size: few
DNA: TGTGCCAGCAGTTACCGGGCCCACTATGGCTACACCTTC
CDR3: CASSYRAHYGYTF

V: TRBV14
J: TRBJ2-3
D: TRBD2
size: few
DNA: TGTGCCAGCAGCCAAGGTATGAGCGGGGGCAGAGCAGATACGCAGTATTTT
CDR3: CASSQGMSGGRADTQYF

V: TRBV9
J: TRBJ2-3
D: NA
size: NA
DNA: TGTGCCAGCAGCGTCCAACTGGGGTTTGGAGATACGCAGTATTTT
CDR3: CASSVQLGFGDTQYF

V: TRBV2
J: TRBJ1-4
D: NA
size: NA
DNA: TGTGCCAGCCTGACACAACCCGTCGGGACGCATGAAAAACTGTTTTTT
CDR3: CASLTQPVGTHEKLFF

V: TRBV7-4
J: TRBJ2-3
D: NA
size: NA
DNA: TGTGCCAGCAGCTCGAGGGGTACTACGCAGTATTTT
CDR3: CASSSRGTTQYF

V: TRBV5-1
J: TRBJ2-7
D: TRBD1
size: NA
DNA: TGCGCCAGCAGCTTCCTTGGGGACAGGTCCTACGAGCAGTACTTC
CDR3: CASSFLGDRSYEQYF

V: TRBV10-3
J: TRBJ2-5
D: TRBD2
size: NA
DNA: TGTGCCATCAGTGATGTGGTAGGCCCGGGGGGAGAGACCCAGTACTTC
CDR3: CAISDVVGPGGETQYF

V: TRBV18
J: TRBJ2-2
D: NA
size: NA
DNA: TGTGCCAGCTCACCCCGGGACACCGGGGAGCTGTTTTTT
CDR3: CASSPRDTGELFF

V: TRBV11-1
J: TRBJ1-5
D: NA
size: NA
DNA: TGTGCCAGCAGCCCCCGGGCAGCTTATAGCAATCAGCCCCAGCATTTT
CDR3: CASSPRAAYSNQPQHF

V: TRBV5-4
J: TRBJ1-2
D: TRBD1
size: NA
DNA: TGTGCCAGCAGTTTTACAGGGGTTCCTGGCTACACCTTC
CDR3: CASSFTGVPGYTF

V: TRBV5-6
J: TRBJ2-5
D: NA
size: NA
DNA: TGTGCCAGCAGCTTGGGTCTTCAAGAGACCCAGTACTTC
CDR3: CASSLGLQETQYF

V: TRBV9
J: TRBJ2-5
D: NA
size: NA
DNA: TGTGCCAGCAGCGAGGGACCCCCCTGGAACCAGTACTTC
CDR3: CASSEGPPWNQYF

V: TRBV19
J: TRBJ1-2
D: TRBD1
size: NA
DNA: TGTGCCAGTACCCGACAGGGGCTTAGTGGCTACACCTTC
CDR3: CASTRQGLSGYTF

V: TRBV9
J: TRBJ1-2
D: NA
size: NA
DNA: TGTGCCAGCAGCGGAGGGGGGGCTGGCTATGGCTACACCTTC
CDR3: CASSGGGAGYGYTF

V: TRBV5-5
J: TRBJ2-7
D: NA
size: NA
DNA: TGTGCCAGCAGCCGGGACACAATCTCCTACGAGCAGTACTTC
CDR3: CASSRDTISYEQYF

V: TRBV7-4
J: TRBJ2-1
D: TRBD1
size: NA
DNA: TGTGCCAGCAGCTTAGTGGGCAGGGGGCTTGCCCCCTACAATGAGCAGTTCTTC
CDR3: CASSLVGRGLAPYNEQFF

V: TRBV7-9
J: TRBJ2-2
D: NA
size: NA
DNA: TGTGCCAGCAGCTTAAGGGGTTCCGGGGAGCTGTTTTTT
CDR3: CASSLRGSGELFF

V: TRBV5-4
J: TRBJ1-2
D: TRBD1
size: NA
DNA: TGTGCCAGCAGCCAAGGACAGGGCTATGGCTACACCTTC
CDR3: CASSQGQGYGYTF

V: TRBV6-1
J: TRBJ1-5
D: NA
size: NA
DNA: TGTGCCAGCAGTTGGGCCAGGGTAATTCAGCCCCAGCATTTT
CDR3: CASSWARVIQPQHF